These T cell receptor beta chains were read from a single sample in a study of T cells in localized non-small cell lung cancer. Measured with immunoSEQ multiplex PCR; TCRdb has only the in-frame clones, and not every one. The sample has 23,000 or so clones, approximately 83% seen once. This specimen was PBMCs, taken before any cancer treatment. The receptors were gathered from a man between 40 and 70 years old with stage II lung adenocarcinoma. Both conserved end residues are part of each CDR3. A D gene is named only where the DNA matches it firmly. Not every row has a clone size; where given, it reads once, few, many or a size class.

clone_size	v_call	cdr3_length	d_call	j_call	cdr3_nt	cdr3_aa
NA	TRBV27	15	NA	TRBJ2-5	TGTGCCAGCAGTTTCGCTAGACGCCTGGGGGAGACCCAGTACTTC	CASSFARRLGETQYF
NA	TRBV11-2	16	TRBD2	TRBJ2-1	TGTGCCAGCAGCTTATCGGGAGGTAACTCCTACAATGAGCAGTTCTTC	CASSLSGGNSYNEQFF
once	TRBV5-8	17	TRBD2	TRBJ2-1	TGTGCCAGCAGCGATAAATTAGGACGCAGCGGGAGGAGTGAGCAGTTCTTC	CASSDKLGRSGRSEQFF
NA	TRBV4-2	19	NA	TRBJ1-6	TGTGCCAGCAGCCAAGTTGTGGTAAGGGGGAGCTCCTATAATTCACCCCTCCACTTT	CASSQVVVRGSSYNSPLHF
NA	TRBV15	15	TRBD1	TRBJ2-3	TGTGCCACCAGCCCCCGACAGGGGTCCATGGATACGCAGTATTTT	CATSPRQGSMDTQYF
NA	TRBV20-1	11	NA	TRBJ2-1	TGCAGTGCTACAAGATTTAATGAGCAGTTCTTC	CSATRFNEQFF
NA	TRBV27	16	TRBD1	TRBJ2-3	TGTGCCAGCAGCAAGGGGGGGACAGGGAGGGGAGATACGCAGTATTTT	CASSKGGTGRGDTQYF
few	TRBV19	13	NA	TRBJ1-1	TGTGCCAGTAGTATGGAATTGGTAGCAGGAGCTTTCTTT	CASSMELVAGAFF
NA	TRBV11-2	14	TRBD1	TRBJ1-6	TGTGCCAGCAGCTTAGGGGACAGCAATTCACCCCTCCACTTT	CASSLGDSNSPLHF
few	TRBV5-6	14	NA	TRBJ1-2	TGTGCCAGCAGCCCAGGACCCCTGAACTATGGCTACACCTTC	CASSPGPLNYGYTF
NA	TRBV4-3	16	TRBD1	TRBJ1-2	TGCGCCAGCAGCCAGATGAATGCGGGGACAGGGGGTGGCTACACCTTC	CASSQMNAGTGGGYTF
once	TRBV9	19	NA	TRBJ2-3	TGTGCCAGCAGCGTAGGATTAGGGCGGCCGTTTGGTAGCACAGATACGCAGTATTTT	CASSVGLGRPFGSTDTQYF